One T cell receptor (beta chain) is described in this entry. Its cognate antigen has yet to be identified. No qualities accompany the bases; no much larger clone lies one base away. The immunoSEQ Assay, a bias-controlled multiplex PCR, was used to amplify TCRbeta CDR3 regions from genomic DNA. The authors' pipeline ran thus. The number of nucleated cells in each sample was estimated from the amplification of reference gene primers within the assay. To quantify the absolute abundance of each unique TCRbeta CDR3 rearrangement, sequence reads were collapsed and filtered. For each sample, productive Simpson clonality was calculated as the square root of Simpson's diversity index over productive rearrangements. TCRdb stores this immuneACCESS table with in-frame sequences only. Part of the clones is absent; in the studies checked, under half of the shortfall reflects unresolved V genes, and no reason is known for the rest. For V, J and clone size, that table is used; D and trimming come from the DNA. The sample data list around 270,000 clones, and roughly 90% of these were observed just once. The biggest ten clones account for approximately 4.2% of the sample.

Trimming takes 4 bases off V and 2 bases off J; junction bases not matched to a gene: 5. Spanning cysteine to phenylalanine, the CDR3 consists of 14 amino acids. Just the 42-base CDR3 DNA is kept, in frame starting at base 1. The germline V gene yields SGHRS for CDR1 and YFSETQ for CDR2. This sample was taken from a study of blood T cell repertoires in COVID-19 (dated by TCRdb to 2020 to 2021). As for the study more broadly: Collaborator samples came from the United States, Italy and Spain and covered acute and convalescent phases of COVID-19. The prospective study material was composed of cDNA or gDNA derived from T cells, B-cell-depleted T cells, or PBMCs. The dataset comprised deeply sampled blood TCRbeta repertoires from subjects exposed to, actively infected with, or recovered from COVID-19. The repertoires were released in a freely available public database meant as a resource for research on the immune response to SARS-CoV-2. The samples were drawn from the first 160 participants of the ongoing ImmuneRACE study and from 950 to 1,500 subjects provided by 6 global collaborators. Nearly every sample came with metadata listing a de-identified subject ID, COVID-19 status, age in years and sex. Where available, HLA class I and class II types were obtained from metadata supplied by the sample provider rather than from assay-based typing.

Overall study outcomes, separate from this receptor: The quantity of clinical and demographic metadata differed by source and by participant and was supplied without curation.

The collaborating institutions used their own protocols to collect whole blood in K2EDTA tubes. Collaborator samples were shipped for TCRbeta analysis as frozen whole blood, isolated PBMCs, or DNA extracted from either sample type. The clonotype was recovered from a man aged 40-55 years with acute or convalescent COVID-19. Sequencing used peripheral blood. The sequence joins TRBV5-1 to TRBJ1-2; the junction holds 7 bases that match TRBD1. In nucleotides, the sequence is TGCGCCAGCAGCGCTCCGGGACAGAACTATGGCTACACCTTC. Translated, it gives CASSAPGQNYGYTF.